This T cell receptor beta chain was recorded in a study of cytomegalovirus exposure and HLA in healthy donors. Study results and limitations: CMV serostatus stood as the only immune exposure information on hand.

This PCR relied on a set of 60 Vbeta primers and 13 Jbeta primers. Using immunoSEQ multiplex PCR, the repertoire was profiled, and TCRdb retains in-frame clones only, with some absent. The repertoire includes around 130,000 clones, about three quarters of them detected once, and 1.5% to 2% sits in the top ten. Of note for this clone: Its antigen remains unidentified.

Between the trimmed V and J ends, which lost 0 bases and 7 bases, there was a span of 6 bases. The CDR3 sequence is 13 residues long. Germline CDR1 reads MNHEY; CDR2 reads SVGAGI. The V call is TRBV6-5, the J call TRBJ1-4; D gene uncertain. The receptor's source is a woman younger than 45 in good health and CMV-seronegative. The material sequenced was PBMCs. The DNA of the CDR3 is TGTGCCAGCAGTTACTCGAACAGTGAAAAACTGTTTTTT. This encodes CASSYSNSEKLFF.